This is a list of T cell receptor beta chains from one sample in a study of PD-1 blockade in classical Hodgkin lymphoma. TCRdb's copy holds only in-frame clones and misses some; the assay was immunoSEQ multiplex PCR. The table records about 21,000 clones, approximately 74% of them present only once. The sample here was peripheral blood mononuclear cells (PBMCs), taken at baseline. These receptors all stem from a human donor with classical Hodgkin lymphoma. CDR3s include the opening cysteine and the closing phenylalanine or tryptophan. D genes are given only for firm matches. Only some rows state a clone size, as once, few, many or a class for expanded clones.

. . TRBJ1-1 TRBV7-8 12 TGTGCCAGCAGTTTCTGGGGGGCTGAAGCTTTCTTT CASSFWGAEAFF
. TRBD1 TRBJ1-4 TRBV19 14 TGTGCCAGTAGCAGACAGGGGACTAATGAAAAACTGTTTTTT CASSRQGTNEKLFF
few . TRBJ2-2 TRBV28 16 TGTGCCAGCAGTTTAAAACAAGGGGCCCCCACCGGGGAGCTGTTTTTT CASSLKQGAPTGELFF
once TRBD2 TRBJ2-1 TRBV4-3 17 TGCGCCAGCAGCCAAGATCGCATGGGACTAGCGTACAATGAGCAGTTCTTC CASSQDRMGLAYNEQFF
. . TRBJ2-7 TRBV6-1 13 TGTGCCAGCAGTGTGCCAGGCACTTACGAGCAGTACTTC CASSVPGTYEQYF
. . TRBJ2-1 TRBV7-2 15 TGTGCCAGCAGCAAGGGGGGGAACTCCTACAATGAGCAGTTCTTC CASSKGGNSYNEQFF
. TRBD2 TRBJ2-2 TRBV4-3 17 TGCGCCAGCAGCCAAGACAGGAGCGGGGGGGCCGCCGGGGAGCTGTTTTTT CASSQDRSGGAAGELFF
. . TRBJ2-3 TRBV9 15 TGTGCCAGCAGCGTAGAGGGGGGGGGCACAGATACGCAGTATTTT CASSVEGGGTDTQYF
. . TRBJ2-3 TRBV6-1 15 TGTGCCAGCAGTGGACACGGAGCCTTTACAGATACGCAGTATTTT CASSGHGAFTDTQYF
few . TRBJ2-1 TRBV7-9 13 TGTGCCAGCACCTTAGGGAATACGGATGAGCAGTTCTTC CASTLGNTDEQFF